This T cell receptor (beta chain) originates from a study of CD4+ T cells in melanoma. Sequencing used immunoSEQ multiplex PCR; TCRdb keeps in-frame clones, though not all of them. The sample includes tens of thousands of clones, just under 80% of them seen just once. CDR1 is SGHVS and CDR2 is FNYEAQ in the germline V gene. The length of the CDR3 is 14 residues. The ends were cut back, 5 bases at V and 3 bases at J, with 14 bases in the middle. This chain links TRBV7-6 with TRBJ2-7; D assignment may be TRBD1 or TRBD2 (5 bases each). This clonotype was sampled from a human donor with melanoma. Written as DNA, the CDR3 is TGTGCCAGCAGCCCCGTTCAGAGGGGCTACGAGCAGTACTTC. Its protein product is CASSPVQRGYEQYF.